One sample yielded the 13 T cell receptor beta chains listed below, sequenced in a study of human T cells and chemical hapten exposure. Single cDNA molecules in the library carried unique molecular identifiers attached during preparation. Via MiXCR, TCRdb re-called the reads, giving one row per CDR3 protein. This sample yields about 120,000 distinct CDR3 sequences, of which roughly 8.5% are seen a single time; around 1.5% belongs to the top ten. Sequencing started from total RNA isolated from unfractionated whole blood. The material sequenced was whole blood. Every receptor here comes from a human donor in good health. Some clones in this sample may be carry-over from other donors' samples.

The table lists this clonotype with a few counts. This chain uses TRBV12-3 or TRBV12-4 with TRBJ2-7; 12 bases map to TRBD1. Unmatched junction bases numbered 8, after V lost 5 bases and J lost 6 bases. The CDR3 has 15 residues. The CDR3 protein is CASSHWDRGQVEQYF. The DNA for the CDR3 is TGTGCCAGCAGTCACTGGGACAGGGGGCAAGTCGAGCAGTACTTC.

This clonotype has ten or more counts. The rearrangement links TRBV27 to TRBJ1-1; 7 nucleotides agree with TRBD1. Germline loops: CDR1 MNHEY, CDR2 SMNVEV (reference sequence). V lost 5 bases and J lost 5; bases outside the gene matches: 5. This CDR3 is built from 13 residues. The CDR3 here is CASSTQGGTEAFF. CDR3 DNA sequence: TGTGCCAGCAGTACTCAGGGGGGTACTGAAGCTTTCTTT.

This clonotype came up many times. The chain's CDR3 is CASSQVGQGVTEAFF. CDR3 nucleotide sequence: TGTGCCAGCAGCCAAGTGGGACAGGGGGTCACTGAAGCTTTCTTT. The chain links TRBV14 to TRBJ1-1; TRBD1 agrees at 11 bases. Losses at the gene ends were 1 base for V and 4 bases for J; bases not matched to a gene: 2. The CDR3 is 15 residues long. The germline CDR1 and CDR2 sequences are SGHDN and FVKESK.

This clonotype came up many times. The chain has TRBV20-1 and TRBJ2-7; 7 bases are shared with TRBD2. CDR3 size: 16 residues. V lost 0 bases and J lost 3; bases outside the gene matches: 11. Looked up from germline, CDR1 is DFQATT and CDR2 is SNEGSKA (reference sequence). CDR3 nucleotides: TGCAGTGCTAGAGATCTGTCGGCTAGCGGCATCTACGAGCAGTACTTC. Amino acid sequence: CSARDLSASGIYEQYF.

The chain couples TRBV4-1 to TRBJ1-5, with D perhaps matching TRBD1 (5 bases). Germline CDR1 MGHRA, CDR2 YSYEKL. This CDR3 contains 18 residues. Trimming stripped 0 bases from V and 1 base from J, with 16 bases between. The CDR3 bases are TGCGCCAGCAGCCAAGATCCCGGGGCGGGGAAGAGCAATCAGCCCCAGCATTTT. This codes for CASSQDPGAGKSNQPQHF.

The chain recombines TRBV6-4 with TRBJ2-1; the match to TRBD2 covers 10 bases. This CDR3 is 15 amino acids long. In germline, CDR1 is MRHNA, CDR2 SNTAGT. The ends lost 2 bases at V and 5 bases at J; junction bases unmatched: 3. This chain's CDR3 is CASSDAAGGNNEQFF. Here the CDR3 DNA reads TGTGCCAGCAGTGACGCAGCGGGAGGGAACAATGAGCAGTTCTTC.

J is TRBJ2-1 and V is TRBV9; the D gene is possibly TRBD2 (6 bases). V shed 7 bases and J shed 10 bases, with 18 bases lying between them. This CDR3 comprises 13 residues. The germline gives CDR1 SGDLS, CDR2 YYNGEE. Here the CDR3 reads CASGGTGLWEQFF. CDR3 nucleotide sequence: TGTGCCAGCGGAGGGACGGGTCTTTGGGAGCAGTTCTTC.

The rearrangement uses TRBV7-2 and TRBJ2-2, with D maybe TRBD2 (6 bases). CDR3 size: 15 residues. Germline CDR1 SGHTA, CDR2 FQGNSA. V lost 5 bases and J 0 bases, leaving 10 bases between the germline ends. CDR3 bases: TGTGCCAGCAGCGCCGGGACTTCGAACACCGGGGAGCTGTTTTTT. It translates to CASSAGTSNTGELFF.

This clonotype was seen at least ten times. The V call is TRBV7-9, the J call TRBJ1-5; D remains unclear. Germline lookup yields CDR1 SEHNR and CDR2 FQNEAQ (reference sequence). The CDR3 consists of 13 residues. Trimming cost V 2 bases and J 5 bases, with 7 bases left between them. This CDR3 is CASSLRRDQPQHF. CDR3 coding DNA: TGTGCCAGCAGCTTAAGGCGAGATCAGCCCCAGCATTTT.

This clonotype has just a few counts. The junction differs from germline at one of its ends, possibly a read error. V is TRBV29-1 and J is TRBJ2-1, with a possible D match to TRBD2 (6 bases). Germline V gene data show CDR1 as SQVTM and CDR2 as ANQGSEA. The CDR3 runs to 19 residues. CDR3: CSVEARSGRPRDSYNEQLF. CDR3 DNA sequence: TGCAGCGTTGAAGCAAGGTCCGGCCGCCCAAGGGACTCCTACAATGAGCAGCTCTTC.

The chain employs TRBV6-1 and TRBJ2-2; 7 positions agree with TRBD1. V was pared by 3 bases and J by 6 bases, with 7 bases of the junction left unmatched. The CDR3 spans 15 residues. Germline V gene data show CDR1 as MNHNS and CDR2 as SASEGT. Here the CDR3 reads CASSEEAGGPGELFF. CDR3 coding DNA: TGTGCCAGCAGTGAGGAGGCAGGGGGACCCGGGGAGCTGTTTTTT.

In this sample, this clonotype turned up many times. The chain is built from TRBV27 and TRBJ1-3, with D perhaps matching TRBD1 (6 bases). The CDR3 covers 15 residues. V lost 5 bases and J lost 0, with 11 bases in between. The germline V gene encodes CDR1 MNHEY and CDR2 SMNVEV (reference sequence). CDR3 protein: CASSLQGSSGNTIYF. CDR3 nucleotide sequence: TGTGCCAGCAGTCTCCAGGGGAGCTCTGGAAACACCATATATTTT.

V gene TRBV2 combines with J gene TRBJ2-1; D might be TRBD1 or TRBD2, each matching 5 bases. V was shortened by 1 base and J by 7 bases, with 11 bases between the two germline ends. Per germline, CDR1 SNHLY and CDR2 FYNNEI. The CDR3 has 14 residues. The CDR3 sequence is CASSEDGTQNEQFF. The CDR3 DNA sequence: TGTGCCAGCAGTGAAGATGGGACCCAGAATGAGCAGTTCTTC.